The text below deals with one TCR beta chain. This entry comes from a study of blood T cell repertoires in COVID-19. On the study more broadly: COVID-19 samples collected from the United States, Italy and Spain covered acute and convalescent phases. Nucleic acid was either cDNA or gDNA, and it came from T cells, B-cell-depleted T cells, or PBMCs.

Per the authors' pipeline: Reference gene primers were amplified, and this amplification served to estimate nucleated cell counts. Libraries were prepared by immunoSEQ multiplex PCR; TCRdb keeps only in-frame clonotypes and omits some of them. D and trimming were read from the DNA, whereas the V and J calls and clone size are those reported in that table. The sample has fewer than 350,000 clones, more than 75% seen once. The source of this sequence is a woman between 50 and 59 years old who had recovered from COVID-19. The sequenced material came from peripheral blood.

CDR3 DNA: TGTGCCAGCAGTCCCGGGGGGACTGAAAAACTGTTTTTT. Its translation: CASSPGGTEKLFF. The rearrangement joins TRBV12-3 or TRBV12-4 to TRBJ1-4; D possibly corresponds to TRBD1 (5 bases). V lost 5 bases, J lost 7 bases, and 11 bases lay in between. This CDR3 has 13 amino acids.